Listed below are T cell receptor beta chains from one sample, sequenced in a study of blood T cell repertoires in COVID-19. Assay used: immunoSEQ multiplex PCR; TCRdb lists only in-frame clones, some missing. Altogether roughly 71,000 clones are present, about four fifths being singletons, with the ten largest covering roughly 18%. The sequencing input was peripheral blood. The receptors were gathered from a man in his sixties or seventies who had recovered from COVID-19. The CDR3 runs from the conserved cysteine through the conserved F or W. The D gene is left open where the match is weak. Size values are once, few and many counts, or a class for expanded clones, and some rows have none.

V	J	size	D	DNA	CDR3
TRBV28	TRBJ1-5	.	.	TGTGCCAGCAGTCGGGGGGGGCGTCGAGGCAATCAGCCCCAGCATTTT	CASSRGGRRGNQPQHF
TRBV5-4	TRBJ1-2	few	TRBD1	TGTGCCAGCAGCTTGAAGGGACAGCTGAATGGCTACACCTTC	CASSLKGQLNGYTF
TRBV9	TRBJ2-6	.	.	TGTGCCAGCAGCGGCCAGGGTCGAGTCAACGTCCTGACTTTC	CASSGQGRVNVLTF
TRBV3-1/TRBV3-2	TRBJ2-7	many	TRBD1	TGTGCCAGCAGCCAAGACTCCGACAGGGTGGGCGAGCAGTACTTC	CASSQDSDRVGEQYF
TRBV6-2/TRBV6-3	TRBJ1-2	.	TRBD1	TGTGCCAGCAGTGGGGACAGGGACCGGTCATTTTACACCTTC	CASSGDRDRSFYTF
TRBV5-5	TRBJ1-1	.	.	TGTGCCAGCAGCTTGGCCGGCCGGGACACTGAAGCTTTCTTT	CASSLAGRDTEAFF
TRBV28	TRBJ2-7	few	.	TGTGCCAGCAGTTCCGCTGACACAAGATCCTACGAGCAGTACTTC	CASSSADTRSYEQYF
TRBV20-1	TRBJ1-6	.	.	TGCAGTGCCGCGTCGACACCCCTCCACTTT	CSAASTPLHF
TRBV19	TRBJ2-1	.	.	TGTGCCAGTAGGACTACAGGGACCGGCGGCAATGAGCAGTTCTTC	CASRTTGTGGNEQFF
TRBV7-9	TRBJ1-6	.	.	TGTGCCAGCAGCTTATGGGAGGCTAATTCACCCCTCCACTTT	CASSLWEANSPLHF
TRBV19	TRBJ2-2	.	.	TGTGCCAGTAGTATCCCCCCCTCAGGCACCGGGGAGCTGTTTTTT	CASSIPPSGTGELFF
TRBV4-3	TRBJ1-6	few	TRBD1	TGCGCCAGCAAAGGGGGCGGGGATTCACCCCTCCACTTT	CASKGGGDSPLHF
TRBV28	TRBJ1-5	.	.	TGTGCCAGCAGTCTCCAGGGGAGTCGACAGCCCCAGCATTTT	CASSLQGSRQPQHF
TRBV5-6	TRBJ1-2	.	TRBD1	TGTGCCAGCAGCTTACAGGGACAGGGGGCTGGGGGCTACACCTTC	CASSLQGQGAGGYTF
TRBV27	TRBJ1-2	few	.	TGTGCCAGCAGTCCGGACATCCATGCTGGCTACACCTTC	CASSPDIHAGYTF